These 16 T cell receptor beta chains were sequenced from one sample in a study of technical replicates of blood from several donors. The assay was immunoSEQ multiplex PCR, and TCRdb's table has in-frame clones only and misses some. The sample lists about 75,000 clones; approximately 96% were seen once. Sequenced input: T cells isolated from PBMCs. The receptor set was obtained from a human donor in good health.

The table lists this clone with a count of one. The J gene is TRBJ2-5, the V gene TRBV7-9; D may be TRBD2 (6 bases). The ends were cut back, 3 bases at V and 3 bases at J, with 14 bases in the middle. There are 15 residues in the CDR3. Germline V gene data show CDR1 as SEHNR and CDR2 as FQNEAQ (reference sequence). The CDR3 region is CASSLLTGGEETQYF. The CDR3 region has the DNA TGTGCCAGCAGCTTGCTTACCGGGGGAGAAGAGACCCAGTACTTC.

The chain recombines TRBV7-6 with TRBJ1-2; D gene uncertain. The CDR3 spans 13 residues. V lost 5 bases, J lost 9 bases, and 16 bases lay in between. Per germline, CDR1 SGHVS and CDR2 FNYEAQ. DNA for the CDR3: TGTGCCAGCAGCGGCTACAGCGGCGGGCGCTACACCTTC. This translates into CASSGYSGGRYTF.

V is TRBV4-2 and J is TRBJ2-5; D perhaps matches TRBD2 (5 bases). CDR1 LGHNA and CDR2 YNFKEQ come from the germline V gene. This CDR3 comprises 14 residues. Deletions cut 4 bases from V and 4 bases from J, with 13 bases between. Here the CDR3 DNA reads TGTGCCAGCAGCCGGAGGTGGGTTCGAGAGACCCAGTACTTC. This gives the protein CASSRRWVRETQYF.

The gene calls are TRBV27 and TRBJ1-1; possible D gene TRBD1, 5 bases. V lost 3 bases to trimming and J lost 2 bases, with 7 bases between them. Germline CDR1 is MNHEY and CDR2 is SMNVEV (reference sequence). This CDR3 contains 13 residues. The CDR3 coding sequence is TGTGCCAGCAGTTTGGACATCAACACTGAAGCTTTCTTT. Protein sequence: CASSLDINTEAFF.

This clone was seen only once. V is TRBV5-1 and J is TRBJ1-1; TRBD1 matches at 8 bases. CDR1 is SGHRS, CDR2 YFSETQ, per germline. The CDR3 is 16 amino acids. V shed 4 bases, J shed 1 base, and the junction held 9 bases outside the gene matches. The CDR3 loop reads CASSAPQGAGNTEAFF. The CDR3 coding sequence is TGCGCCAGCAGCGCCCCCCAGGGGGCGGGGAACACTGAAGCTTTCTTT.

The V gene is TRBV6-5, the J gene TRBJ2-1, with TRBD2 matching over 7 bases. Germline CDR1 MNHEY, CDR2 SVGAGI. V gave up 6 bases and J gave up 5 bases; unmatched junction bases: 4. CDR3 length equals 13 residues. DNA of the CDR3: TGTGCCAGCAGGACTAGCCTCGACAATGAGCAGTTCTTC. Translated: CASRTSLDNEQFF.

The CDR3 region has the DNA TGTGCCAGCAGCCAAGAGGCTTATCACACAGATACGCAGTATTTT. Translation: CASSQEAYHTDTQYF. This chain links TRBV14 with TRBJ2-3; the D is unclear. Germline CDR1 is SGHDN and CDR2 is FVKESK. The CDR3 runs 15 residues. The germline V and J ends were trimmed by 0 bases and 2 bases, with 9 bases remaining between them.

This clone was seen a single time. In DNA form, the CDR3 reads TGTGCCAGCAGACTCGGGCCAGGGGGTCTCGAAGCTTTCTTT. Amino acids: CASRLGPGGLEAFF. This chain uses TRBV11-2 with TRBJ1-1; 7 positions match TRBD1. The J segment lost 8 bases and the V segment lost 6 bases, leaving 12 bases of the junction unmatched. Per the germline V gene, CDR1 is SGHAT and CDR2 is FQNNGV. The CDR3 runs 14 residues.

The rearrangement links TRBV5-6 to TRBJ2-7; D is perhaps TRBD1 (5 bases). The CDR3 is 14 residues long. V gave up 2 bases and J gave up 4 bases, with 13 bases separating them. Germline lookup yields CDR1 SGHDT and CDR2 YYEEEE. The CDR3 spells CASSLGMGRYEQYF. The CDR3 DNA follows: TGTGCCAGCAGCTTAGGTATGGGGCGGTACGAGCAGTACTTC.

The CDR3 DNA is TGTGCCAGCGTTATTCAAGAGACCCAGTACTTC. Protein sequence: CASVIQETQYF. This chain connects TRBV2 to TRBJ2-5; D is ambiguous. Trimming took 8 bases from V and 2 from J, leaving 6 bases between them. Germline V CDR1 and CDR2: SNHLY, FYNNEI. The CDR3 is made up of 11 amino acids. Full variable domain (remainder filled in from reference TRBV2 and TRBJ2-5): EPEVTQTPSHQVTQMGQEVILRCVPISNHLYFYWYRQILGQKVEFLVSFYNNEISEKSEIFDDQFSVERPDGSNFTLKIRSTKLEDSAMYFCASVIQETQYFGPGTRLLVL.

The chain carries TRBV28 and TRBJ2-7, with D possibly TRBD1 on 5 matching bases. CDR1 is MDHEN and CDR2 is SYDVKM in the germline V gene. Deletions cut 7 bases from V and 3 bases from J, with 7 bases between. CDR3 size: 11 residues. The CDR3 DNA is TGTGCCAGCAAGGGGAACTACGAGCAGTACTTC. Amino acids: CASKGNYEQYF.

This clone was observed once. The genes are TRBV30 and TRBJ2-1; D gene unclear. This CDR3 has 13 amino acids. Trimming stripped 0 bases from V and 6 bases from J, with 9 bases between. Germline V gives CDR1 GTSNPN, CDR2 SVGIG (reference sequence). As DNA, the CDR3 is TGTGCCTGGAGTGTACTCGCCCGCAATGAGCAGTTCTTC. Protein: CAWSVLARNEQFF. The variable domain in full, completed from reference TRBV30 and TRBJ2-1, reads SQTIHQWPATLVQPVGSPLSLECTVEGTSNPNLYWYRQAAGRGLQLLFYSVGIGQISSEVPQNLSASRPQDRQFILSSKKLLLSDSGFYLCAWSVLARNEQFFGPGTRLTVL.

The chain joins TRBV19 to TRBJ2-7, with a weak D call TRBD1 (6 bases). The length of the CDR3 is 12 residues. CDR1 is LNHDA and CDR2 is SQIVND in the germline V gene (reference sequence). Trimming removed 5 bases at V and 3 bases at J, with 8 bases between. In DNA form, the CDR3 reads TGTGCCAGTAGTTCCAGGGGCTACGAGCAGTACTTC. The encoded protein is CASSSRGYEQYF.

The rearrangement uses TRBV5-4 and TRBJ1-1; D is perhaps TRBD1 (5 bases). This CDR3 contains 13 residues. V shed 3 bases and J shed 1 base, with 7 bases lying between them. The germline gives CDR1 SGHNT, CDR2 YYREEE (reference sequence). The CDR3 here is CASSWQGNTEAFF. The CDR3 DNA follows: TGTGCCAGCAGCTGGCAGGGGAACACTGAAGCTTTCTTT.

CDR3 DNA sequence: TGTGCCAGCAGTGAGACAGGTCGTCTCTTTGGTTACACCTTC. Its translation: CASSETGRLFGYTF. This chain uses TRBV6-5 with TRBJ1-2, with D maybe TRBD1 (6 bases). The V gene's germline CDR1 is MNHEY and CDR2 SVGAGI. Trimming removed 5 bases from V and 11 bases from J, with 21 bases in between. The CDR3 is 14 amino acids.

The gene calls are TRBV27 and TRBJ1-3; maybe TRBD1 (6 bases). This CDR3 comprises 15 residues. V was trimmed by 5 bases and J by 0 bases, leaving 11 bases between them. The V gene's germline CDR1 is MNHEY and CDR2 SMNVEV (reference sequence). The CDR3 DNA is TGTGCCAGCAGTCTTGACAGGCGCTCTGGAAACACCATATATTTT. This sequence encodes CASSLDRRSGNTIYF.